Each of the 10 T cell receptor beta chains below was sequenced from the same sample in a study of blood T cell repertoires in COVID-19. Measured with immunoSEQ multiplex PCR; TCRdb has only the in-frame clones, and not every one. The profile covers approximately 300,000 clones, with about 86% appearing a single time and roughly 1.1% taken by the ten largest. Sequenced input: peripheral blood. The receptor source for this set is a woman in her forties or fifties with acute or convalescent COVID-19.

The chain uses TRBV6-2 or TRBV6-3 and TRBJ1-2; D ambiguous. The germline V gene encodes CDR1 MNHEY and CDR2 SVGEGT. The CDR3 is 14 amino acids. The ends were cut back, 4 bases at V and 6 bases at J, with 15 bases in the middle. CDR3 nucleotide sequence: TGTGCCAGCAGTTCCCGTGGAGGGCTTAATGGCTACACCTTC. Translated: CASSSRGGLNGYTF.

This chain connects TRBV15 to TRBJ2-4; 7 nucleotides agree with TRBD1. The CDR3 is 16 residues long. V lost 7 bases to trimming and J lost 6 bases; unmatched junction nucleotides: 15. Germline V gene sequence: CDR1 LNHNV, CDR2 YYDKDF (reference sequence). The CDR3 loop is CATNLPVGTDRNIQYF. CDR3 DNA sequence: TGTGCCACCAACTTACCTGTTGGGACAGACCGAAACATTCAGTACTTC.

Only one count was recorded for this clone. J is TRBJ1-3 and V is TRBV9; possibly TRBD1 for D (6 bases). With 0 bases removed from V and 0 bases from J, the gap between germline ends came to 13 bases. The CDR3 is made up of 17 amino acids. Germline V gene sequence: CDR1 SGDLS, CDR2 YYNGEE. CDR3 in amino acids: CASSVGGGASSGNTIYF. The CDR3 DNA is TGTGCCAGCAGCGTAGGAGGGGGGGCGAGCTCTGGAAACACCATATATTTT.

The chain combines TRBV2 with TRBJ1-1; D not certain. The CDR3 has 15 residues. V was pared by 4 bases and J by 1 base, with 13 bases between. Germline loops: CDR1 SNHLY, CDR2 FYNNEI. The CDR3 region is CASSVGGLQNTEAFF. CDR3 nucleotides: TGTGCCAGCAGTGTCGGAGGGCTACAGAACACTGAAGCTTTCTTT. The whole variable domain, filled in from reference TRBV2 and TRBJ1-1, reads EPEVTQTPSHQVTQMGQEVILRCVPISNHLYFYWYRQILGQKVEFLVSFYNNEISEKSEIFDDQFSVERPDGSNFTLKIRSTKLEDSAMYFCASSVGGLQNTEAFFGQGTRLTVV.

The chain recombines TRBV19 with TRBJ1-1; tentatively, D is TRBD1 (5 bases). CDR3 length: 13 residues. The V end was cut by 10 bases, the J end by 3 bases, with 15 bases between. The germline V gene has CDR1 LNHDA and CDR2 SQIVND (reference sequence). The CDR3 nucleotides are TGTGCCACCGGGGGATGGTTTGACACTGAAGCTTTCTTT. Its translation: CATGGWFDTEAFF.

The chain employs TRBV6-5 and TRBJ2-3, with D possibly TRBD2 on 6 matching bases. The V and J ends lost 7 bases and 5 bases respectively, with 13 bases between them. The germline gives CDR1 MNHEY, CDR2 SVGAGI. The CDR3 loop spans 13 amino acids. CDR3 in amino acids: CASTPGSGDTQYF. The CDR3, as DNA: TGTGCCAGCACCCCGGGTAGCGGAGATACGCAGTATTTT.

The rearrangement links TRBV21-1 to TRBJ1-6; the table gives TRBD1 as D, unverified against the DNA. TRBV21-1 counts as a pseudogene. This CDR3 has 15 residues. The CDR3 coding sequence is TGTGCCAGCAGCAAACGGGACAGGGGTGCTTCACCCCTCCACTTT. Translating gives CASSKRDRGASPLHF.

The CDR3 region has the DNA TGTGCCACCAGTGATTTCAGGGTACCGACCCAGTACTTC. Translating gives CATSDFRVPTQYF. This chain joins TRBV24-1 and TRBJ2-5; D possibly corresponds to TRBD1 (5 bases). Per the germline V gene, CDR1 is KGHDR and CDR2 is SFDVKD. Trimming removed 1 base from V and 7 bases from J, with 9 bases in between. The CDR3 is 13 amino acids.

This clone was observed once. The rearrangement uses TRBV12-3 or TRBV12-4 and TRBJ2-1; 7 bases match TRBD1. The CDR3 extends over 13 amino acids. Trimming at V came to 2 bases and at J to 7 bases, leaving 2 bases not matched to a gene. CDR3 sequence reads: CASSLSQGNEQFF. CDR3 nucleotides: TGTGCCAGCAGTTTATCACAGGGGAATGAGCAGTTCTTC.

V gene TRBV12-3 or TRBV12-4 combines with J gene TRBJ1-1; D perhaps matches TRBD1 (6 bases). V lost 4 bases and J 5 bases, leaving 11 bases between the germline ends. This CDR3 is 13 amino acids long. In DNA, the CDR3 is TGTGCCAGCAGTTACAGGGTAGTGACTGAAGCTTTCTTT. This translates into CASSYRVVTEAFF.